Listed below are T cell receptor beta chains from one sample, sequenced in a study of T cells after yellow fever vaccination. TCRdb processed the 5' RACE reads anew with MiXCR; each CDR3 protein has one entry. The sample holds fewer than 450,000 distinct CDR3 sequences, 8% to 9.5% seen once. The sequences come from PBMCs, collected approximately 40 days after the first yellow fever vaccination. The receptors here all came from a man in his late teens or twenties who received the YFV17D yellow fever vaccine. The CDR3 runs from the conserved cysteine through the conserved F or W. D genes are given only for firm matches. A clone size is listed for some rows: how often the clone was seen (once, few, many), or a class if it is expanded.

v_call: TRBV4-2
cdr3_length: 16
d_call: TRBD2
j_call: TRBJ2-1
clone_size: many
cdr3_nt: TGTGCCAGCAGCCAAGATGGGACTAGCGGCTACAATGAGCAGTTCTTC
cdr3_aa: CASSQDGTSGYNEQFF

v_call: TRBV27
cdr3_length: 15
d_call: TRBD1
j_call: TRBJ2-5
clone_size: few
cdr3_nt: TGTGCCAGCAGTTCCCCGGCAGGGGGCGTGGAGACCCAGTACTTC
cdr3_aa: CASSSPAGGVETQYF

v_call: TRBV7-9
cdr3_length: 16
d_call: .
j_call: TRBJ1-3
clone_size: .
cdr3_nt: TGTGCCAGCAGCTATGACCAGGATTACCCTGGAAACACCATATATTTT
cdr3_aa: CASSYDQDYPGNTIYF

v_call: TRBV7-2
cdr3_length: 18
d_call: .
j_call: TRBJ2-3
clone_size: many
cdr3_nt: TGTGCCAGCAGCTTAGCGCGGACACAGTTTTTGATCACAGATACGCAGTATTTT
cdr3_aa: CASSLARTQFLITDTQYF

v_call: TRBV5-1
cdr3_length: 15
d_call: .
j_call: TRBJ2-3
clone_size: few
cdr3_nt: TGCGCCAGCAGCCCCAGGGATCAGGGAACAGATACGCAGTATTTT
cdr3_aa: CASSPRDQGTDTQYF

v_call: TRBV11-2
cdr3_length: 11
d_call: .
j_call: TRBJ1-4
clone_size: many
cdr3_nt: TGTGCCAGCAGCCCGGGACGGGATTTGTTTTTT
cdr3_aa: CASSPGRDLFF

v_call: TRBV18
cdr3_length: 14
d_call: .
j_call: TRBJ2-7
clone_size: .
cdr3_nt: TGTGCCAGCTCACCCCGGCAGGGAGTCTACGAGCAGTACTTC
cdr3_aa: CASSPRQGVYEQYF

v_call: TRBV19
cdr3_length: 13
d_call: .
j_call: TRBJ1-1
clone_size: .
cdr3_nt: TGTGCCAGTAGTATAAAGAGAAACACTGAAGCTTTCTTT
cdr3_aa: CASSIKRNTEAFF

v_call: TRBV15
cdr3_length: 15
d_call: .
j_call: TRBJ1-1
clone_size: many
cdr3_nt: TGTGCCACCAGCAGAAAGGACAGCAATAAACCAGAAGCTTTCTTT
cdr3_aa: CATSRKDSNKPEAFF

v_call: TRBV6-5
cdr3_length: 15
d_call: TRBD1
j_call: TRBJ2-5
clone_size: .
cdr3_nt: TGTGCCAGCAGTTCCGGGACAGGGGGCTCAGAGACCCAGTACTTC
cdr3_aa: CASSSGTGGSETQYF

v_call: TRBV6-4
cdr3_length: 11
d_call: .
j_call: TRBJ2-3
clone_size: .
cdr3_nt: TGTGCCAGCAGAGCTGGTCATACGCAGTATTTT
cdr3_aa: CASRAGHTQYF

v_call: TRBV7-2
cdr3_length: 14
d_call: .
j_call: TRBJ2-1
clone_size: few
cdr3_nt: TGTGCCAGCAGCCCTGGGGGACCCGCGGGCGAGCAGTTCTTC
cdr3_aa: CASSPGGPAGEQFF

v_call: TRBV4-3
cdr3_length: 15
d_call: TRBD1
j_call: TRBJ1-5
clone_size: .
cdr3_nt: TGCGCCAGCAGCCCTAGGACAGGTCCATATCAGCCCCAGCATTTT
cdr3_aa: CASSPRTGPYQPQHF

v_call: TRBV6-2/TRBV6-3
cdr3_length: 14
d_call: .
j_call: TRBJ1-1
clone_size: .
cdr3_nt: TGTGCCATCCGCGGCCTTACAGGGAACACTGAAGCTTTCTTT
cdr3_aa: CAIRGLTGNTEAFF

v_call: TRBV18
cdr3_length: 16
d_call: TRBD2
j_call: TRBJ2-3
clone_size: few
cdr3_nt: TGTGCCAGCTCCACACTAGCGGGGGGCCCCGACGATACGCAGTATTTT
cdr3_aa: CASSTLAGGPDDTQYF

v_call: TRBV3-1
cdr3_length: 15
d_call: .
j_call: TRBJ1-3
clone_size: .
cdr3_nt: TGTGCCAGCAGCCACGCCGGGGGCTCTGGAAACACCATATATTTT
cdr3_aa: CASSHAGGSGNTIYF

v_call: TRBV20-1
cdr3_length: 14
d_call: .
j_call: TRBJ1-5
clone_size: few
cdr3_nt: TGCAGTGCTAGATATACGGGTCTGGAGCAGCCCCAGCATTTT
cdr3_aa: CSARYTGLEQPQHF

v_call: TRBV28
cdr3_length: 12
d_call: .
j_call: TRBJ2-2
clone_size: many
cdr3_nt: TGTGCCAGCAGCTCCTACACCGGGGAGCTGTTTTTT
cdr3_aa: CASSSYTGELFF

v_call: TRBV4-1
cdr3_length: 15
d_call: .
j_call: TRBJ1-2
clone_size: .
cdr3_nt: TGCGCCAGCAGCCAAGATATGGGGCAGGGCTATGGCTACACCTTC
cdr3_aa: CASSQDMGQGYGYTF

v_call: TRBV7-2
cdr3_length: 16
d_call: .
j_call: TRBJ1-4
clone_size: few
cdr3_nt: TGTGCCAGCAGTCTTTTTCGAGTTGCGGGGGAAGAAAAACTGTTTTTT
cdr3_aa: CASSLFRVAGEEKLFF

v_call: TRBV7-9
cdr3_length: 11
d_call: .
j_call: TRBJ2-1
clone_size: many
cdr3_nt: TGTGCCAGCAGCCCGATGAATGAGCAGTTCTTC
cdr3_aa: CASSPMNEQFF

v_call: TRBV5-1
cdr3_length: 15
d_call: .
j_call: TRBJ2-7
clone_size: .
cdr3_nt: TGCGCCAGCAGCTTGGGTGCGGGGACCTCCTACGAGCAGTACTTC
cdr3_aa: CASSLGAGTSYEQYF

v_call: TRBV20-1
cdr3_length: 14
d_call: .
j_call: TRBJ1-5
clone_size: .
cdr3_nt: TGCAGTGCTAGAGGGACGATACGGAATCAGCCCCAGCATTTT
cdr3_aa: CSARGTIRNQPQHF

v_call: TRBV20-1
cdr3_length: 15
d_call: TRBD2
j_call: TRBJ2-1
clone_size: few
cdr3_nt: TGCAGTGCCAATCTTTTAGCGGGGGGTGACAATGAGCAGTTCTTC
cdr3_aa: CSANLLAGGDNEQFF

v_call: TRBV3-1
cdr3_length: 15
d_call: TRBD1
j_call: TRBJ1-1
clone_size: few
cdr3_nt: TGTGCCAGCAGCCAAACAGGGGGAGCGCGGACTGAAGCTTTCTTT
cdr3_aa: CASSQTGGARTEAFF

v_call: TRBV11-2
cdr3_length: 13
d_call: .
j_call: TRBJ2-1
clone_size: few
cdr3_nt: TGTGCCAGCAGCTCCGACAGACACAATGAGCAGTTCTTC
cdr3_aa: CASSSDRHNEQFF

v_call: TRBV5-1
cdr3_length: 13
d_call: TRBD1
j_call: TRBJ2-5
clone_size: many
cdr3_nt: TGCGCCAGCAGCTTGGAAGGGGGCGAGACCCAGTACTTC
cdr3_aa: CASSLEGGETQYF

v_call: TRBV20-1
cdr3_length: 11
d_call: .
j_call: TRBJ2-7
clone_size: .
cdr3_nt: TGCAGTGCTCCCCGTCCGACTGGGCAGTACTTC
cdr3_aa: CSAPRPTGQYF

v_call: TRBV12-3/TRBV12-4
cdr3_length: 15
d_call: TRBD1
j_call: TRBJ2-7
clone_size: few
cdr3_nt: TGTGCCAGCAGTCCCCGGACAGGGCCCACCTACGAGCAGTACTTC
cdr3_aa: CASSPRTGPTYEQYF

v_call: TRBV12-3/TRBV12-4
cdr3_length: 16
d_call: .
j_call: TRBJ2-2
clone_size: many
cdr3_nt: TGTGCCAGCAGTTTTATTCTGGGGACAATCACCGGGGAGCTGTTTTTT
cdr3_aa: CASSFILGTITGELFF

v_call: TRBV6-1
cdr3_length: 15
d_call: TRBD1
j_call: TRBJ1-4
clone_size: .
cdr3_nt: TGTGCCAGCAGACCCAGGGGGATTACTAATGAAAAACTGTTTTTT
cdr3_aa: CASRPRGITNEKLFF

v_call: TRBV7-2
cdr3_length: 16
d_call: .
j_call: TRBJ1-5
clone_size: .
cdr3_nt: TGTGCCAGCAGCTTATTCGGGGAATATAGCAATCAGCCCCAGCATTTT
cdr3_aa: CASSLFGEYSNQPQHF

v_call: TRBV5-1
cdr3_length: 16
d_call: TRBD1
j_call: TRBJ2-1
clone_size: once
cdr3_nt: TGCGCCAGCAGCTATACAGGGGGCGCAGGTTACAATGAGCAGTTCTTC
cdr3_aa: CASSYTGGAGYNEQFF

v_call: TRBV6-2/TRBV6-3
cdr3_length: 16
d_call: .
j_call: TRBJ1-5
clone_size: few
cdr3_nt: TGTGCCAGCAGTTACTCCCCAGGATACCGCAATCAGCCCCAGCATTTT
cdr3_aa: CASSYSPGYRNQPQHF

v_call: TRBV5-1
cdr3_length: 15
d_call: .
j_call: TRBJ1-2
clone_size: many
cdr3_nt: TGCGCCAGCAGCTTGGAGGGGGGATTTAACTATGGCTACACCTTC
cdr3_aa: CASSLEGGFNYGYTF

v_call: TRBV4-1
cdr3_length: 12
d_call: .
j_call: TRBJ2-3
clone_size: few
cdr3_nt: TGCGCCAGCAGCCAATGGGGGGATACGCAGTATTTT
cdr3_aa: CASSQWGDTQYF

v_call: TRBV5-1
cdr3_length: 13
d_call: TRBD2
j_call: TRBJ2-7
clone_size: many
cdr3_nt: TGCGCCAGCAGCCGGGGGGTCCGGGACGAGCAGTACTTC
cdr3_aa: CASSRGVRDEQYF

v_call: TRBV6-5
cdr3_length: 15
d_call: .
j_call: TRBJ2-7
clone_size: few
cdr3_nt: TGTGCCAGCAGTAACCCCCGGGACGGACCCTACGAGCAGTACTTC
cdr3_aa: CASSNPRDGPYEQYF

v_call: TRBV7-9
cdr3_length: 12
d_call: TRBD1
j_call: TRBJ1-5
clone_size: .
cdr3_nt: TGTGCCACGGGGACAGACAATCAGCCCCAGCATTTT
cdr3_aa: CATGTDNQPQHF

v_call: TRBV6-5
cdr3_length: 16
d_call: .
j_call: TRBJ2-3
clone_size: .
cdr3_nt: TGTGCCAGCAGTTACTCGGGTGTTAGGGGAGTAGATACGCAGTATTTT
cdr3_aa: CASSYSGVRGVDTQYF

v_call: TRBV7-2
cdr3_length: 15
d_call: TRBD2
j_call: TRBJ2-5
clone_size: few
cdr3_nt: TGTGCCAGCAGCCCCGGACTAGCGGGGGTAGAGACCCAGTACTTC
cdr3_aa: CASSPGLAGVETQYF

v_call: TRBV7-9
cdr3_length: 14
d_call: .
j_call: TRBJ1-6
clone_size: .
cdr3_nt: TGTGCCAGCAGCTCCGAGGGGACGTGGGATCCCCTCCACTTT
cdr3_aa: CASSSEGTWDPLHF

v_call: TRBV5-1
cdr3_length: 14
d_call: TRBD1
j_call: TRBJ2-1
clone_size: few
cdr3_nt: TGCGCCAGTAGCCGGACAGGGGCCAACAATGAGCAGTTCTTC
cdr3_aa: CASSRTGANNEQFF

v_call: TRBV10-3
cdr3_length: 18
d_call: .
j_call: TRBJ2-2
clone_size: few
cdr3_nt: TGTGCCATCAGTGAGTCGACGGCAGGTATTTTGAACACCGGGGAGCTGTTTTTT
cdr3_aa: CAISESTAGILNTGELFF

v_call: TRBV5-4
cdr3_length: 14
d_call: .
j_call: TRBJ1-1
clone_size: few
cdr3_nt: TGTGCCAGCAGCTTGAACCAGGACACTTCGGTTGCTTTCTTT
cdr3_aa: CASSLNQDTSVAFF

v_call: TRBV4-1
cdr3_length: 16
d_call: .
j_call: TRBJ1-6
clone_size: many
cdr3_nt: TGCGCCAGCAGCCAAGATGGTAGCTCCTATAATTCACCCCTCCACTTT
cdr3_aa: CASSQDGSSYNSPLHF

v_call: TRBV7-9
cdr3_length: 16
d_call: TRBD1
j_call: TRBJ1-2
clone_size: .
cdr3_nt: TGTGCCAGCAGCTTCGGGACAGGGGTACGTTACTACGGCTACACCTTC
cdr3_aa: CASSFGTGVRYYGYTF

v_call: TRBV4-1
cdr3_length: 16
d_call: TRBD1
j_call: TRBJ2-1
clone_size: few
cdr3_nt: TGCGCCAGCAGCCAGCAACCCCGGGACAGGGTTAATGAGCAGTTCTTC
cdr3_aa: CASSQQPRDRVNEQFF

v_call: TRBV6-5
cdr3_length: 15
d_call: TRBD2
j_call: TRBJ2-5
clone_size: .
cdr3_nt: TGTGCCAGCAGTTCACCAGCGGGGGGGCCCGGGACCCAGTACTTC
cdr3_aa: CASSSPAGGPGTQYF

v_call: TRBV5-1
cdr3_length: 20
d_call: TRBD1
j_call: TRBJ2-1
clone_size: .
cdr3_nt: TGCGCCAGCAGCTTTAAACAGGGGGCCCTGATCTATAGCTCCTACAATGAGCAGTTCTTC
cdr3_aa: CASSFKQGALIYSSYNEQFF

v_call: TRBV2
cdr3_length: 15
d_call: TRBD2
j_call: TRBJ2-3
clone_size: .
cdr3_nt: TGTGCCAGCAGTGATCAGCGGGGGCGCACAGATACGCAGTATTTT
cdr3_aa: CASSDQRGRTDTQYF

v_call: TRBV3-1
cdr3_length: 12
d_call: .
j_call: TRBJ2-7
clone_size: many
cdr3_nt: TGTGCCAGCAGCCAAGGGGGCTACGAGCAGTACTTC
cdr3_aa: CASSQGGYEQYF

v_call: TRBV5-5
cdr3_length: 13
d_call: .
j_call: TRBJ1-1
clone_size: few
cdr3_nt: TGTGCCAGCAGCTTTCGGGGTGCCACTGAAGCTTTCTTT
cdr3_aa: CASSFRGATEAFF

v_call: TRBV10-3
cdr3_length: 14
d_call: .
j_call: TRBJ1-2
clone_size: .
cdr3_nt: TGTGCCATCAGTGAGTCGACGGCGACTTATGGCTACACCTTC
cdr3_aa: CAISESTATYGYTF

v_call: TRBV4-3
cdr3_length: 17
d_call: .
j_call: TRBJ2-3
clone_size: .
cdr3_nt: TGCGCCAGCAGCCAAGACGCGCTAGCAGGTCCTTCAGATACGCAGTATTTT
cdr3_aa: CASSQDALAGPSDTQYF

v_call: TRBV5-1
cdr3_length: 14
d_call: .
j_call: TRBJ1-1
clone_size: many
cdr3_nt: TGTGCCAGCAGCCTAAGCGGGGGCAACACTGAAGCTTTCTTT
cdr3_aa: CASSLSGGNTEAFF

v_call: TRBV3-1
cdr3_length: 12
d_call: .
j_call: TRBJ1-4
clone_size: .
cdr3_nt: TGTGCCAGCAGCCAGGATCGGGACAAACTGTTTTTT
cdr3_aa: CASSQDRDKLFF

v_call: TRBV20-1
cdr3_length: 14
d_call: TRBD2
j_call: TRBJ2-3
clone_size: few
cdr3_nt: TGCAGTGCTTGGACTAGCGGGGGGGCAGATACGCAGTATTTT
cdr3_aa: CSAWTSGGADTQYF

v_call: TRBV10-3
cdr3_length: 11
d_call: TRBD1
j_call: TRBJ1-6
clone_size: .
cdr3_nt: TGTGCCATCGGATCGACAGGGACCCTCCACTTT
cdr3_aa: CAIGSTGTLHF

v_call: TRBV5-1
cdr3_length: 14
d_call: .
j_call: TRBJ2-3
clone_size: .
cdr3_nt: TGCGCCAGCAGCGGTCAGGCGTCGGTAGATACGCAGTATTTT
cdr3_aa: CASSGQASVDTQYF